These 15 T cell receptor beta chains share one sample of origin, sequenced in a study of CD8 T cells in ankylosing spondylitis. MiXCR, applied by TCRdb to the 5' RACE reads, yields one record per CDR3 protein. In the table there are around 39,000 distinct CDR3 sequences, approximately 10% of which are singletons. Input material: synovial fluid, either unsorted or a sorted T cell fraction (not recorded which). The receptor source for this set is a male donor with ankylosing spondylitis.

This clonotype was recorded many times. V is TRBV27 and J is TRBJ2-4, with D perhaps TRBD1 (5 bases). Trimming stripped 4 bases from V and 6 bases from J, with 13 bases between. Germline CDR1 MNHEY, CDR2 SMNVEV (reference sequence). The CDR3 is made up of 14 amino acids. The CDR3 DNA reads TGTGCCAGCAGTTATAGACAGAGAGGAAACATTCAGTACTTC. Translating it yields CASSYRQRGNIQYF.

The genes are TRBV5-1 and TRBJ2-1, with TRBD1 identical over 7 bases. Germline CDR1 SGHRS, CDR2 YFSETQ. The V gene end was trimmed by 4 bases and the J gene end by 6 bases; junction bases not matched to a gene: 10. This CDR3 comprises 15 residues. CDR3 loop: CASSPRQGLTNEQFF. The CDR3 coding sequence is TGCGCCAGCAGCCCTCGACAGGGTCTTACCAATGAGCAGTTCTTC.

The J gene is TRBJ2-7, the V gene TRBV7-8, with 12 bases that match TRBD2. The trim removed 1 base at V and 2 bases at J, leaving 6 bases unmatched. Germline CDR1 reads SGHVS; CDR2 reads FQNEAQ. The CDR3 is 17 amino acids. CDR3 DNA: TGTGCCAGCAGCTTAGGTCTAGCGGGAGGGATCGCCTACGAGCAGTACTTC. Translating it yields CASSLGLAGGIAYEQYF. The complete variable domain, with remaining parts taken from reference TRBV7-8 and TRBJ2-7, reads GAGVSQSPRYKVAKRGQDVALRCDPISGHVSLFWYQQALGQGPEFLTYFQNEAQLDKSGLPSDRFFAERPEGSVSTLKIQRTQQEDSAVYLCASSLGLAGGIAYEQYFGPGTRLTVT.

This clonotype was seen a single time. CDR3 bases: TGTGCCAGTAGTATAGAGCCTAGCGTCTATGAGCAGTTCTTC. It encodes CASSIEPSVYEQFF. The chain employs TRBV19 and TRBJ2-1; D is perhaps TRBD2 (6 bases). With 0 bases removed from V and 8 bases from J, the gap between germline ends came to 11 bases. The germline CDR1 and CDR2 sequences are LNHDA and SQIVND (reference sequence). The CDR3 sequence is 14 residues long.

The chain recombines TRBV6-2 or TRBV6-3 with TRBJ2-3; 7 nucleotides line up with TRBD2. Germline CDR1 is MNHEY and CDR2 is SVGEGT. The CDR3 length is 14 residues. V dropped 6 bases and J dropped 2; count of bases not matched to a gene: 5. The CDR3 spells CASSPGLITDTQYF. Written as DNA, the CDR3 is TGTGCCAGCAGCCCGGGACTAATCACAGATACGCAGTATTTT.

Worth noting for this clonotype: A read error may explain this, as a much larger clone is one base away. The chain recombines TRBV7-9 with TRBJ1-1; a possible D gene is TRBD1 (5 bases). Per germline, CDR1 SEHNR and CDR2 FQNEAQ (reference sequence). The CDR3 sequence is 13 residues long. Here the CDR3 DNA reads TGTGCCAGCACCCCTTGGGGCGACACTGAAGTTTTCTTT. It encodes CASTPWGDTEVFF.

The chain combines TRBV7-9 with TRBJ1-3; D unresolved. Germline V gene sequence: CDR1 SEHNR, CDR2 FQNEAQ (reference sequence). V lost 4 bases to trimming and J lost 3 bases, with 13 bases between them. The CDR3 has 15 amino acids. The CDR3 reads CASSSAAIDGNTIYF. In DNA form, the CDR3 reads TGTGCCAGCAGCTCCGCTGCGATAGATGGAAACACCATATATTTT.

As DNA, the CDR3 is TGTGCCAGCAGCTTAGAATTAGCGGGAGGGATGAATACGCAGTATTTT. This translates into CASSLELAGGMNTQYF. The V call is TRBV7-2, the J call TRBJ2-3, with 11 bases identical to TRBD2. V lost 1 base, J lost 7 bases, and 7 bases stayed unmatched. CDR1 is SGHTA, CDR2 FQGNSA, per germline. This CDR3 contains 16 residues.

There are a few counts of this clonotype. This chain joins TRBV15 and TRBJ2-7; D possibly uses TRBD1 or TRBD2 (6 bases each). V was clipped by 1 base and J by 4 bases, with 14 bases between them. The CDR3 is 15 residues long. CDR1 is LNHNV, CDR2 YYDKDF, per germline (reference sequence). As DNA, the CDR3 is TGTGCCACCAGCAGAGTTCCGGGGGCAGGATACGAGCAGTACTTC. This encodes CATSRVPGAGYEQYF.

The rearrangement joins TRBV4-3 to TRBJ2-7; D could derive from TRBD1 or TRBD2 (6 bases each). Trimming left V 0 bases short and J 6 bases short, with 18 bases between. Per germline, CDR1 LGHNA and CDR2 YSLEER. This CDR3 is 16 amino acids long. The CDR3 region has the DNA TGCGCCAGCAGCCAAGACTCAGAAGGAGGGGGTTCCGAGCAGTACTTC. Its protein product is CASSQDSEGGGSEQYF.

About this clonotype itself: Since a much larger clone is just one base distant, this may be a read error. V gene TRBV28 combines with J gene TRBJ1-1; D is perhaps TRBD1 (5 bases). Germline assignment: CDR1 MDHEN and CDR2 SYDVKM. This CDR3 comprises 14 residues. The CDR3 DNA is TGTGCCAGCAGTTTAGGCAGGGCAGACACTGAAGTTTTCTTT. Amino acids: CASSLGRADTEVFF.

This clonotype was recorded many times. Relative to the germline gene, one junction end is altered; a read error may explain this. CDR3 DNA sequence: TGTGCCACCAGCGGAGACGGGGTGAGCTCCTACGAGCAGTACTTC. It encodes CATSGDGVSSYEQYF. The J gene is TRBJ2-7, the V gene TRBV15, with a possible D match to TRBD2 (5 bases). Germline CDR1 LNHNV, CDR2 YYDKDF (reference sequence). The CDR3 is 15 residues long.

The sample holds many counts of this clonotype. The chain links TRBV11-2 to TRBJ2-1; D not certain. Trimming shortened V by 5 bases and J by 0 bases, and 26 bases separated the two germline ends. Germline V gene data show CDR1 as SGHAT and CDR2 as FQNNGV. There are 20 residues in the CDR3. CDR3 DNA sequence: TGTGCCAGCAGCGGGGTTATGCCTACAGCGTCTCGGAGCTCCTACAATGAGCAGTTCTTC. Its translation: CASSGVMPTASRSSYNEQFF.

This chain links TRBV12-3 or TRBV12-4 with TRBJ1-6; D is uncertain. This CDR3 region has 15 residues. V was cut by 6 bases and J by 7 bases, with 16 bases left in between. The CDR3 reads CASSSRGAGNSPLHF. The CDR3 bases are TGTGCCAGCAGCTCCCGGGGAGCGGGGAATTCACCCCTCCACTTT.

This clonotype showed up just a few times. This rearrangement joins TRBV12-3 or TRBV12-4 to TRBJ1-5; D gene ambiguous. There are 12 residues in the CDR3. Trimming pared 3 bases from V and 5 bases from J, leaving 5 bases between. CDR3 sequence reads: CASSFGDQPQHF. DNA for the CDR3: TGTGCCAGCAGTTTTGGGGATCAGCCCCAGCATTTT.